The rows below give T cell receptor beta chains drawn from one sample of a study of T cell responses to AZD1222 COVID-19 vaccine. Here immunoSEQ multiplex PCR was the method, and the copy in TCRdb shows in-frame clones only, minus some. This sample has under 100,000 clones, with approximately 85% found just once. Sequencing was performed on peripheral blood, taken 28 days after the second AZD1222 dose. These receptor sequences come from an adult who received the AZD1222 COVID-19 vaccine. CDR3s include the opening cysteine and the closing phenylalanine or tryptophan. D genes are given only for firm matches. Clone size appears in some rows only: once, few, many, or a class for an expanded clone.

v_gene	len	d_gene	j_gene	abundance	CDR3aa	CDR3nt
TRBV7-2	16	.	TRBJ2-2	.	CASSLQQRLNTGELFF	TGTGCCAGCAGCTTACAGCAGCGGCTGAACACCGGGGAGCTGTTTTTT
TRBV5-1	12	.	TRBJ2-5	.	CASSLEEQTQYF	TGCGCCAGCAGCTTGGAAGAGCAGACCCAGTACTTC
TRBV3-1/TRBV3-2	16	.	TRBJ2-2	.	CASSSAGRKNTGELFF	TGTGCCAGCAGCTCTGCGGGCCGGAAGAACACCGGGGAGCTGTTTTTT
TRBV5-1	17	.	TRBJ1-2	once	CASSLEVPGATNYGYTF	TGCGCCAGCAGCTTGGAGGTTCCGGGGGCGACTAACTATGGCTACACCTTC
TRBV7-9	14	.	TRBJ1-1	.	CASSYSGAGEVAFF	TGTGCCAGCAGCTACTCGGGGGCAGGGGAGGTAGCTTTCTTT
TRBV29-1	13	TRBD1	TRBJ1-1	few	CSVQGALLTEAFF	TGCAGCGTTCAGGGGGCTTTACTTACTGAAGCTTTCTTT
TRBV20-1	16	TRBD1	TRBJ1-2	.	CSASAGTANYNYGYTF	TGCAGTGCTAGTGCTGGGACAGCTAATTATAACTATGGCTACACCTTC
TRBV21-1	15	.	TRBJ1-4	.	CASSNPLEENEKLFF	TGTGCCAGCAGCAACCCTTTGGAAGAGAATGAAAAACTGTTTTTT
TRBV6-6	14	.	TRBJ2-2	.	CASSYGRLTGELFF	TGTGCCAGCAGTTACGGCCGGTTGACCGGGGAGCTGTTTTTT
TRBV2	14	.	TRBJ1-2	once	CASSDPGVDYGYTF	TGTGCCAGCAGTGACCCGGGGGTGGACTATGGCTACACCTTC
TRBV7-9	15	.	TRBJ1-6	.	CASSLDTGQNSPLHF	TGTGCCAGCAGCTTAGATACAGGCCAGAATTCACCCCTCCACTTT
TRBV10-2	15	.	TRBJ2-1	.	CASTAVGSSYNEQFF	TGCGCCAGCACCGCGGTTGGGAGCTCCTACAATGAGCAGTTCTTC
TRBV5-4	14	.	TRBJ2-2	.	CASSLGWDTGELFF	TGTGCCAGCAGCTTGGGGTGGGACACCGGGGAGCTGTTTTTT
TRBV5-5	15	.	TRBJ2-5	.	CASSSARAIQETQYF	TGTGCCAGCAGCAGCGCCAGGGCTATACAAGAGACCCAGTACTTC
TRBV19	12	.	TRBJ1-2	.	CASATDIYGYTF	TGTGCCAGTGCAACAGATATTTATGGCTACACCTTC
TRBV10-3	13	.	TRBJ1-2	.	CAITRDNNYGYTF	TGTGCCATCACCAGGGACAATAACTATGGCTACACCTTC
TRBV5-1	15	TRBD2	TRBJ2-3	.	CASSPGLADTDTQYF	TGCGCCAGCAGCCCCGGACTAGCGGACACAGATACGCAGTATTTT
TRBV5-5	17	TRBD1	TRBJ1-3	few	CASSLTGGKLSGNTIYF	TGTGCCAGCAGCTTGACAGGGGGGAAACTTTCTGGAAACACCATATATTTT
TRBV19	15	.	TRBJ2-2	.	CASSSAGQFPGELFF	TGTGCCAGTAGTAGCGCGGGACAGTTTCCCGGGGAGCTGTTTTTT
TRBV6-5	12	.	TRBJ2-7	.	CASRQTSYEQYF	TGTGCCAGCAGGCAGACATCCTACGAGCAGTACTTC
TRBV28	15	.	TRBJ2-3	.	CASSLAYLVADTQYF	TGTGCCAGCAGTTTAGCGTACCTAGTCGCAGATACGCAGTATTTT
TRBV11-3	15	.	TRBJ1-6	once	CASSFLTGDNSPLHF	TGTGCCAGCAGCTTTTTGACAGGTGACAATTCACCCCTCCACTTT
TRBV6-5	14	.	TRBJ2-7	few	CASSYAPGLYEQYF	TGTGCCAGCAGTTACGCTCCGGGTCTCTACGAGCAGTACTTC
TRBV28	15	TRBD2	TRBJ2-1	.	CASSSSGRSYNEQFF	TGTGCCAGCAGCTCTTCCGGGAGGTCTTACAATGAGCAGTTCTTC
TRBV5-1	14	.	TRBJ2-1	.	CASSLGSSYNEQFF	TGCGCCAGCAGCTTGGGTAGCTCCTACAATGAGCAGTTCTTC
TRBV6-2/TRBV6-3	14	TRBD1	TRBJ1-5	.	CASSYEDRGQPQHF	TGTGCCAGCAGTTACGAGGACAGGGGTCAGCCCCAGCATTTT